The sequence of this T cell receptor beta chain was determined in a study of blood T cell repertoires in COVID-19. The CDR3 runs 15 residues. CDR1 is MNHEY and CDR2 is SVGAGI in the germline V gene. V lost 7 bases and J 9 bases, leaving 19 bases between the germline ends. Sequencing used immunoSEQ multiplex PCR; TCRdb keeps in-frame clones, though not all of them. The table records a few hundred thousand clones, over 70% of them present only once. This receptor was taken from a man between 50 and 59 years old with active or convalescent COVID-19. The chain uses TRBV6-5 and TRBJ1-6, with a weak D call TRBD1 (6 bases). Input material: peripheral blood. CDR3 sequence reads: CASMLEGVGGSPLHF. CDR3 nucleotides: TGTGCCAGCATGCTAGAGGGGGTTGGGGGTTCACCCCTCCACTTT.